Listed below are T cell receptor beta chains from one sample, sequenced in a study of T cells after yellow fever vaccination. One entry per CDR3 protein, called by TCRdb with MiXCR from the 5' RACE reads. Found here are some 320,000 distinct CDR3 sequences, roughly 10% of them singletons; the top ten hold less than 3.5%. The source material was CD4+ T cells sorted from PBMCs, sampled 45 days after the yellow fever booster vaccination. The receptors derive from a man younger than 35 who received the YFV17D yellow fever vaccine. The CDR3 runs from the conserved cysteine through the conserved F or W. The D gene is left open where the match is weak. Not every row has a clone size; where given, it reads once, few, many or a size class.

CDR3: CASSLMPGLAYEQYF
DNA: TGTGCCAGCAGCTTAATGCCGGGACTAGCCTACGAGCAGTACTTC
V: TRBV3-1
J: TRBJ2-7
size: -
D: TRBD2

CDR3: CASSQEADGKGTFF
DNA: TGCGCCAGCAGCCAAGAGGCCGACGGAAAGGGTACTTTCTTT
V: TRBV4-1
J: TRBJ1-1
size: -
D: -

CDR3: CSASGGTYGNQPQHF
DNA: TGCAGTGCTAGTGGGGGGACCTACGGCAATCAGCCCCAGCATTTT
V: TRBV20-1
J: TRBJ1-5
size: few
D: -

CDR3: CASSVSTRTKNIQYF
DNA: TGTGCCAGCAGCGTATCGACACGGACCAAAAACATTCAGTACTTC
V: TRBV5-4
J: TRBJ2-4
size: -
D: -

CDR3: CASSSSRKDYGYTF
DNA: TGTGCCAGCAGTTCGTCGAGAAAGGACTATGGCTACACCTTC
V: TRBV12-3/TRBV12-4
J: TRBJ1-2
size: -
D: -

CDR3: CASSLDGYTDTQYF
DNA: TGTGCCAGCAGCTTAGACGGTTATACAGATACGCAGTATTTT
V: TRBV7-9
J: TRBJ2-3
size: -
D: -

CDR3: CASSVDQQPQHF
DNA: TGTGCCAGCAGCGTTGATCAACAGCCCCAGCATTTT
V: TRBV6-6
J: TRBJ1-5
size: few
D: -

CDR3: CASSQELASSTDTQYF
DNA: TGCGCCAGCAGCCAAGAACTAGCGTCTAGCACAGATACGCAGTATTTT
V: TRBV4-1
J: TRBJ2-3
size: -
D: TRBD2

CDR3: CASTAFADTIYF
DNA: TGTGCCAGTACGGCCTTCGCGGACACCATATATTTT
V: TRBV19
J: TRBJ1-3
size: few
D: -

CDR3: CASSYRAGGYTF
DNA: TGTGCCAGCAGTTACAGGGCAGGCGGCTACACCTTC
V: TRBV12-3/TRBV12-4
J: TRBJ1-2
size: many
D: -

CDR3: CASSLAVRTDTQYF
DNA: TGTGCCAGCAGCTTAGCGGTCCGCACAGATACGCAGTATTTT
V: TRBV7-2
J: TRBJ2-3
size: -
D: -

CDR3: CASSLFEAGELFF
DNA: TGTGCCAGCAGCTTGTTCGAAGCCGGGGAGCTGTTTTTT
V: TRBV5-5
J: TRBJ2-2
size: many
D: -

CDR3: CSVWTGNTEAFF
DNA: TGCAGCGTCTGGACAGGGAACACTGAAGCTTTCTTT
V: TRBV29-1
J: TRBJ1-1
size: many
D: TRBD1

CDR3: CSASRATNEKLFF
DNA: TGCAGTGCTAGTCGAGCAACTAATGAAAAACTGTTTTTT
V: TRBV20-1
J: TRBJ1-4
size: few
D: -

CDR3: CASGPEVQETQYF
DNA: TGTGCCAGCGGCCCGGAGGTTCAAGAGACCCAGTACTTC
V: TRBV9
J: TRBJ2-5
size: few
D: -

CDR3: CASSLNAGSETQYF
DNA: TGTGCCAGCAGCTTAAATGCAGGTTCGGAGACCCAGTACTTC
V: TRBV7-3
J: TRBJ2-5
size: -
D: -

CDR3: CAQSPSYTDTQYF
DNA: TGTGCCCAAAGCCCCAGCTACACAGATACGCAGTATTTT
V: TRBV10-3
J: TRBJ2-3
size: many
D: -

CDR3: CASSPQADTQYF
DNA: TGTGCCAGCAGTCCCCAGGCAGATACGCAGTATTTT
V: TRBV11-2
J: TRBJ2-3
size: many
D: -

CDR3: CSVRRGTETQYF
DNA: TGCAGTGTTAGGCGGGGGACCGAGACCCAGTACTTC
V: TRBV20-1
J: TRBJ2-5
size: few
D: TRBD2

CDR3: CASSASGGEVQYF
DNA: TGTGCCAGCTCAGCCTCAGGGGGCGAGGTGCAGTACTTC
V: TRBV18
J: TRBJ2-7
size: -
D: TRBD1

CDR3: CASSLSGYGNTIYF
DNA: TGTGCCAGCAGCCTCTCGGGGTACGGAAACACCATATATTTT
V: TRBV3-1
J: TRBJ1-3
size: many
D: -

CDR3: CSVEEAASQAYGYTF
DNA: TGCAGCGTTGAAGAAGCCGCCAGCCAAGCCTATGGCTACACCTTC
V: TRBV29-1
J: TRBJ1-2
size: few
D: -

CDR3: CASSQPSGGPSYEQYF
DNA: TGCGCCAGCAGCCAACCTTCTGGGGGGCCGTCCTACGAGCAGTACTTC
V: TRBV4-1
J: TRBJ2-7
size: -
D: -

CDR3: CASSRQGGGNTGELFF
DNA: TGTGCCAGCAGTCGACAGGGAGGAGGGAACACCGGGGAGCTGTTTTTT
V: TRBV6-2/TRBV6-3
J: TRBJ2-2
size: -
D: -

CDR3: CASSVGPGSQETQYF
DNA: TGTGCCAGCAGCGTAGGGCCAGGGTCCCAAGAGACCCAGTACTTC
V: TRBV9
J: TRBJ2-5
size: many
D: -

CDR3: CSASGTMLLYGYTF
DNA: TGCAGTGCGTCTGGGACCATGCTTCTCTATGGCTACACCTTC
V: TRBV20-1
J: TRBJ1-2
size: -
D: -

CDR3: CASAGQGGYGYTF
DNA: TGTGCCAGCGCTGGACAAGGGGGATATGGCTACACCTTC
V: TRBV28
J: TRBJ1-2
size: few
D: -

CDR3: CASSFDGTAYNEQFF
DNA: TGCGCCAGCAGCTTCGACGGGACGGCCTACAATGAGCAGTTCTTC
V: TRBV5-1
J: TRBJ2-1
size: few
D: -

CDR3: CASSPSRGWRADTQYF
DNA: TGTGCCAGCAGCCCTTCTCGCGGGTGGCGAGCAGATACGCAGTATTTT
V: TRBV6-6
J: TRBJ2-3
size: few
D: -

CDR3: CASKPRTSGSVQYF
DNA: TGTGCCAGCAAGCCGCGGACTAGCGGGAGTGTGCAGTATTTT
V: TRBV5-4
J: TRBJ2-3
size: few
D: TRBD2

CDR3: CASSYPPRDNRGAFF
DNA: TGTGCCAGCAGTTACCCCCCCCGCGACAATCGCGGGGCTTTCTTT
V: TRBV6-5
J: TRBJ1-1
size: few
D: -

CDR3: CASSRTSGGTGELFF
DNA: TGTGCCAGCAGCCGGACTAGCGGGGGGACCGGGGAGCTGTTTTTT
V: TRBV6-5
J: TRBJ2-2
size: few
D: TRBD2

CDR3: CASSLEVSGNTIYF
DNA: TGCGCCAGCAGCTTGGAAGTCTCTGGAAACACCATATATTTT
V: TRBV5-1
J: TRBJ1-3
size: -
D: -

CDR3: CASRIITGYTEAFF
DNA: TGTGCCAGCCGCATAATTACAGGGTACACTGAAGCTTTCTTT
V: TRBV7-2
J: TRBJ1-1
size: many
D: -

CDR3: CASSWGLPGELFF
DNA: TGTGCCAGCAGCTGGGGACTACCCGGGGAGCTGTTTTTT
V: TRBV7-9
J: TRBJ2-2
size: -
D: TRBD2

CDR3: CSVGRDRGRTGELFF
DNA: TGCAGCGTTGGCCGGGACAGGGGTCGGACCGGGGAGCTGTTTTTT
V: TRBV29-1
J: TRBJ2-2
size: -
D: TRBD1

CDR3: CASGPPSGNTIYF
DNA: TGTGCTAGTGGTCCCCCGTCGGGAAACACCATATATTTT
V: TRBV12-5
J: TRBJ1-3
size: few
D: -

CDR3: CASSLPKETQYF
DNA: TGCGCCAGCAGCTTGCCCAAAGAGACCCAGTACTTC
V: TRBV5-1
J: TRBJ2-5
size: -
D: -

CDR3: CASSKREGGGIQETQYF
DNA: TGTGCCAGCAGCAAAAGGGAGGGCGGGGGCATCCAAGAGACCCAGTACTTC
V: TRBV21-1
J: TRBJ2-5
size: few
D: -

CDR3: CASFIVGSDTQYF
DNA: TGCGCCAGCTTCATAGTAGGCTCAGATACGCAGTATTTT
V: TRBV5-1
J: TRBJ2-3
size: -
D: -

CDR3: CASSRRTGTDTQYF
DNA: TGTGCCAGCAGTCGACGTACAGGCACAGATACGCAGTATTTT
V: TRBV6-2/TRBV6-3
J: TRBJ2-3
size: many
D: -

CDR3: CASSLVADRSNQPQHF
DNA: TGTGCCAGCAGCTTAGTGGCAGACCGTAGCAATCAGCCCCAGCATTTT
V: TRBV7-2
J: TRBJ1-5
size: -
D: -

CDR3: CSARHLAKNIQYF
DNA: TGCAGTGCTAGGCATCTAGCCAAAAACATTCAGTACTTC
V: TRBV20-1
J: TRBJ2-4
size: -
D: -

CDR3: CSARVGSQTQYF
DNA: TGCAGTGCTAGAGTTGGGAGTCAGACCCAGTACTTC
V: TRBV20-1
J: TRBJ2-5
size: once
D: -

CDR3: CASSLNRADGNTIYF
DNA: TGTGCCAGCTCACTCAACAGGGCAGATGGAAACACCATATATTTT
V: TRBV18
J: TRBJ1-3
size: -
D: -

CDR3: CASSLQGENNEQFF
DNA: TGTGCCAGCAGCTTACAGGGGGAAAACAATGAGCAGTTCTTC
V: TRBV11-3
J: TRBJ2-1
size: many
D: TRBD1

CDR3: CSARDPSRVPYNEQFF
DNA: TGCAGTGCTAGAGATCCGTCCAGGGTGCCCTACAATGAGCAGTTCTTC
V: TRBV20-1
J: TRBJ2-1
size: many
D: -

CDR3: CASSLGQGYTF
DNA: TGCGCCAGCAGCTTGGGACAGGGCTACACCTTC
V: TRBV5-1
J: TRBJ1-2
size: -
D: -

CDR3: CASSQAGQDTQYF
DNA: TGTGCCAGCAGCCAAGCGGGGCAAGACACGCAGTATTTT
V: TRBV3-1
J: TRBJ2-3
size: -
D: -

CDR3: CASTGGIPGGGPFTPPSSGNTIYF
DNA: TGTGCCAGCACCGGGGGGATTCCAGGAGGAGGGCCTTTTACACCGCCGAGCTCTGGAAACACCATATATTTT
V: TRBV7-2
J: TRBJ1-3
size: few
D: -

CDR3: CSAIRDITTDTQYF
DNA: TGCAGTGCTATCCGGGACATCACCACAGATACGCAGTATTTT
V: TRBV20-1
J: TRBJ2-3
size: few
D: -

CDR3: CSATTDRVYGYTF
DNA: TGCAGTGCTACAACGGACAGGGTTTATGGCTACACCTTC
V: TRBV20-1
J: TRBJ1-2
size: few
D: TRBD1

CDR3: CASSFDGQNTEAFF
DNA: TGCGCCAGCAGCTTCGACGGACAGAACACTGAAGCTTTCTTT
V: TRBV5-1
J: TRBJ1-1
size: -
D: -

CDR3: CASSSRLAGVDTQYF
DNA: TGTGCCAGCAGCTCCCGACTAGCGGGGGTAGATACGCAGTATTTT
V: TRBV7-2
J: TRBJ2-3
size: -
D: TRBD2